This TCR beta chain was recorded in a study of blood T cell repertoires in COVID-19. Overall study: PBMCs, B-cell-depleted T cells, or T cells were the source of the cDNA or gDNA that made up the material.

The data were produced by immunoSEQ multiplex PCR, yet TCRdb's version contains in-frame clones alone and is incomplete. The sample shows 400,000 to 550,000 clones, about 90% of them seen only once. The germline V and J ends were trimmed by 10 bases and 2 bases, with 9 bases remaining between them. The CDR3 totals 12 residues. Germline V lookup: CDR1 SGHNT, CDR2 YYREEE (reference sequence). The cohort comprised adults aged 18 to 89 years residing in approximately 25 US areas. Cohort allocation depended upon clinical history that participants reported. Sequencing was performed on PBMCs or T cells enriched from blood (not recorded which). The chain recombines TRBV5-4 with TRBJ2-2; D is ambiguous. The receptor comes from a young woman with acute COVID-19. The CDR3 nucleotides are TGTGCCGACAACGCAAACACCGGGGAGCTGTTTTTT. It encodes CADNANTGELFF. The full variable domain, with the rest looked up from reference TRBV5-4 and TRBJ2-2, is ETGVTQSPTHLIKTRGQQVTLRCSSQSGHNTVSWYQQALGQGPQFIFQYYREEENGRGNFPPRFSGLQFPNYSSELNVNALELDDSALYLCADNANTGELFFGEGSRLTVL.